The sequence of this T cell receptor beta chain was determined in a study of OX40 agonist ivuxolimab in advanced cancers. Looking at the study overall: Ivuxolimab, an antibody acting as an agonist of OX40 (CD134), was used to treat patients. General study findings and limits: At 0.1 to 3.0 mg/kg and by week 6, CD4+ and CD8+ T cells in the blood had expanded clonally.

Assay used: immunoSEQ multiplex PCR; TCRdb lists only in-frame clones, some missing. The table records about 12,000 clones, approximately 80% of them present only once. This clone showed up just a few times. No antigen is known for it. CDR1 is SGHRS, CDR2 YFSETQ, per germline. This CDR3 comprises 15 residues. J gave up 1 base and V 3 bases, and 3 bases lay outside the gene matches. The chain joins TRBV5-1 to TRBJ1-2, with 10 bases lining up with TRBD1. Sequenced material: CD4+ or CD8+ T cells sorted from blood, taken in a trial of the OX40 agonist ivuxolimab. This TCR was sampled from an adult with an advanced solid tumor such as melanoma, head and neck, liver or kidney cancer. This CDR3 is CASSSGTGDNYGYTF. DNA for the CDR3: TGCGCCAGCAGCTCTGGGACAGGGGATAACTATGGCTACACCTTC.